This TCR beta chain was captured in a study of blood T cell repertoires in COVID-19 (TCRdb year 2020). For the study in its entirety: Samples from collaborators originated in the United States, Italy and Spain and spanned both the acute and convalescent phases of COVID-19. The repertoires were released in a freely available public database intended as a resource for research on the immune response to SARS-CoV-2. A de-identified subject ID, COVID-19 status, age in years and sex were almost always included in the sample metadata. The material from the prospective study consisted of cDNA or gDNA derived from T cells, B-cell-depleted T cells, or PBMCs. The dataset comprised deeply sampled blood TCRbeta repertoires from subjects exposed to, actively infected with, or recovered from COVID-19. The samples were drawn from two sources: the first 160 participants of the ongoing ImmuneRACE study, and 1,254 subjects contributed by 6 global collaborators. Where available, HLA class I and class II types were taken from metadata supplied by the sample provider and were not determined by assay-based typing. Overall study outcomes, separate from this receptor: Clinical and demographic metadata were provided uncurated, with the amount varying by source and participant.

TCRbeta CDR3 regions were amplified from genomic DNA using the immunoSEQ Assay, a bias-controlled multiplex PCR. The study's own analysis went as follows. Nucleated cell counts per sample were estimated from amplification of reference gene primers within the assay. To quantify the absolute abundance of each unique TCRbeta CDR3 rearrangement, sequence reads were collapsed and filtered. Productive Simpson clonality was computed per sample as the square root of Simpson's diversity index over productive rearrangements. The table comes from immuneACCESS by way of TCRdb, which keeps in-frame sequences with V and J called. Part of the clones is missing from these tables; in studies checked, under half for an unresolved V gene and the rest for unknown reasons. V and J calls plus clone size are reproduced from that table; the DNA served to infer D and trimming. The sample records 250,000 to 300,000 clones, 75% to 90% of which are singletons. In total, the top ten clones hold roughly 2% of the sample.

A remark on this clone: Its antigen remains undetermined. Base qualities are not recorded, but no much larger clone differs from it by a single base.

A second Seattle source provided samples from volunteer blood donors who had recovered from COVID-19. Each collaborating institution followed its own protocols to collect whole blood in K2EDTA tubes. Collaborator samples were shipped for TCRbeta analysis as frozen whole blood, isolated PBMCs, or DNA extracted from either sample type. V trim: 3 bases; J trim: 8 bases; unmatched bases: 12. CDR1 is given as SGDLS and CDR2 as YYNGEE, both from the germline V gene. The CDR3 sequence holds 16 residues, the cysteine and phenylalanine included. The read is trimmed to its CDR3 DNA, 48 bases read in frame from base 1.

Sample: peripheral blood. This sequence uses TRBV9 and TRBJ2-1; 9 bases in the middle match TRBD2. This TCR was sampled from a woman in her fifties or sixties who had recovered from COVID-19. The DNA is as follows: TGTGCCAGCAGCGGCGCGGTAGCGGGGGACCGGGATGAGCAGTTCTTC. Translated, this gives CASSGAVAGDRDEQFF.